The TCR beta chain under discussion was sequenced for a study of memory CD4+ T cells and cytomegalovirus serostatus. Single viable CD3+CD4+CD8-CD45RO+ cells were sorted as the memory CD4+ T cells. Libraries were prepared by immunoSEQ multiplex PCR; TCRdb keeps only in-frame clonotypes and omits some of them. This repertoire shows about 80,000 clones, 80% found once; its top ten account for about 0.72%. Study-wide findings and caveats: The CMV-associated TCR signature appears largely within the CD4+ memory repertoire.

Germline CDR1 is SGDLS and CDR2 is YYNGEE. The CDR3 length is 15 residues. V lost 0 bases and J 7 bases, leaving 11 bases between the germline ends. In the case of this clone: Its antigen remains unknown. This CDR3 is also generated by other DNA sequences in the sample.

Sequenced material: memory CD4+ T cells from blood. This TCR was recovered from an adult in good health and CMV-seronegative. The rearrangement links TRBV9 to TRBJ1-6, with D tentatively TRBD1 (6 bases). CDR3 DNA: TGTGCCAGCAGCGTAGAAGGGGGGCTCAATTCACCCCTCCACTTT. This sequence encodes CASSVEGGLNSPLHF. Using reference TRBV9 and TRBJ1-6 for the parts outside the CDR3, the full variable domain is DSGVTQTPKHLITATGQRVTLRCSPRSGDLSVYWYQQSLDQGLQFLIQYYNGEERAKGNILERFSAQQFPDLHSELNLSSLELGDSALYFCASSVEGGLNSPLHFGNGTRLTVT.